This section outlines one T cell receptor beta chain sequence together with its context. The antigen is not known. Germline V gene sequence: CDR1 ENHRY, CDR2 SYGVKD. Germline trimming cut 0 bases from V and 4 bases from J; bases unmatched to any gene: 9. This CDR3 has 17 residues. The data stem from a study of T cells in localized non-small cell lung cancer. Overall study results and limits: The study found T cell clonality highest in uninvolved adjacent lung, above tumor. Among the top 100 tumor clones, a median about 52 appeared in adjacent lung.

Clones were read by immunoSEQ multiplex PCR, and TCRdb kept only the in-frame ones, dropping some. The sample has tens of thousands of clones, roughly 89% seen once; the top ten hold around 16%. The specimen comprised peripheral blood, sampled before any cancer treatment. This chain joins TRBV10-3 and TRBJ2-3, with 8 bases matching TRBD1. The sequence was obtained from a man between 40 and 75 years old with stage I squamous cell lung carcinoma. The CDR3 protein is CAISESGLDRESDTQYF. DNA of the CDR3: TGTGCCATCAGTGAGTCGGGCCTGGACAGGGAGTCAGATACGCAGTATTTT.